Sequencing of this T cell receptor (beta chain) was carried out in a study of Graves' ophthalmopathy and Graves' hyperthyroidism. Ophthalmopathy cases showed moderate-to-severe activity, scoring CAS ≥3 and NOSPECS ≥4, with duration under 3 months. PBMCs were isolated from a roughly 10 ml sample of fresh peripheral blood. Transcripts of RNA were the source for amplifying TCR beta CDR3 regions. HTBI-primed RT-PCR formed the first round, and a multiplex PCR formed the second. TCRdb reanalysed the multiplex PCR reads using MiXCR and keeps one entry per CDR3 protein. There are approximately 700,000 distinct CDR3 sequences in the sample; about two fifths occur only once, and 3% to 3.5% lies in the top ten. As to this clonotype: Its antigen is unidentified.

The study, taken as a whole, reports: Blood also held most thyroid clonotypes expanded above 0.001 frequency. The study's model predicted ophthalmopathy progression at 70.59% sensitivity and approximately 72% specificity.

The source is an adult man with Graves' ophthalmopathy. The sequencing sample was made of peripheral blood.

In DNA form, the CDR3 reads TGCAGTGCCCGACTCCGGGGGGGGGGAGAGACCCAGTACTTC. Protein sequence: CSARLRGGGETQYF. The gene calls are TRBV20-1 and TRBJ2-5, with 8 bases identical to TRBD2. V lost 6 bases and J lost 4; bases outside the gene matches: 10. The length of the CDR3 is 14 residues. Germline-derived CDR1 and CDR2 are DFQATT and SNEGSKA (reference sequence).